This passage covers 31 T cell receptor beta chains from one sample sequenced in a study of shared clonotypes between healthy human individuals. The repertoire was sequenced with immunoSEQ multiplex PCR; TCRdb's copy has only in-frame clones and lacks some. Here the sample spans nearly 1 million clones, approximately 76% being singletons. Sequences were obtained from memory CD4+ T cells sorted from blood. The subset is: CD45RA-negative fraction. The receptors were sampled from a man aged 18 to 29 in good health.

Note on this clone: This sequence may be a read error, since a much larger clone differs from it by one base. This chain links TRBV11-3 with TRBJ2-5; 10 nucleotides agree with TRBD1. V gave up 2 bases and J gave up 5 bases; unmatched junction bases: 11. CDR1 is SGHNT, CDR2 YENEEA, per germline. This CDR3 is 17 amino acids long. This chain's CDR3 is CASSLPDPGQGQETQYF. The CDR3 region has the DNA TGTGCCAGCAGCTTACCAGACCCGGGACAGGGGCAGGAGACCCAGTACTTC.

This clone turned up a few times. The rearrangement uses TRBV11-2 and TRBJ2-5; 7 nucleotides align to TRBD2. The CDR3 is 15 residues long. J lost 0 bases, V lost 1 base, and 2 bases had no gene match. Germline V gene lookup returns CDR1 SGHAT and CDR2 FQNNGV. For the CDR3, the DNA is TGTGCCAGCAGCTTAGTGCTAGCGGACCAAGAGACCCAGTACTTC. The encoded protein is CASSLVLADQETQYF.

The chain joins TRBV10-3 to TRBJ2-7, with D perhaps being TRBD1 or TRBD2 (7 bases each). Germline-derived CDR1 and CDR2 are ENHRY and SYGVKD. The CDR3 is 14 amino acids. Between the trimmed V and J ends, which lost 10 bases and 1 base, there was a span of 17 bases. The CDR3, as DNA: TGTGCCACCAGGGGGGGGACTGAGTCCTACGAGCAGTACTTC. It yields the protein CATRGGTESYEQYF.

The rearrangement links TRBV2 to TRBJ2-2; D might be TRBD2 (6 bases). V gave up 6 bases and J gave up 3 bases, with 14 bases separating them. The CDR3 totals 15 residues. Germline V gene sequence: CDR1 SNHLY, CDR2 FYNNEI. The CDR3 reads CASSGSSAYTGELFF. CDR3 in DNA: TGTGCCAGCAGCGGATCTAGCGCCTACACCGGGGAGCTGTTTTTT.

The chain combines TRBV19 with TRBJ1-5; TRBD1 aligns across 9 bases. Germline V gene data show CDR1 as LNHDA and CDR2 as SQIVND (reference sequence). The V gene end was trimmed by 6 bases and the J gene end by 4 bases; junction bases not matched to a gene: 7. This CDR3 is built from 15 residues. This chain's CDR3 is CASRETGGTNQPQHF. The CDR3 region has the DNA TGTGCCAGTAGAGAGACAGGGGGTACGAATCAGCCCCAGCATTTT.

This clone was recorded only once. This sequence joins TRBV30 and TRBJ2-7, with TRBD1 matching 9 bases. CDR1 GTSNPN and CDR2 SVGIG come from the germline V gene (reference sequence). This CDR3 spans 16 amino acids. J gave up 2 bases and V 1 base, and 9 bases lay outside the gene matches. The CDR3 spells CAWSGPGTGKPYEQYF. CDR3 nucleotides: TGTGCCTGGAGTGGACCAGGGACAGGGAAACCCTACGAGCAGTACTTC.

The J gene is TRBJ2-3, the V gene TRBV4-1; D is perhaps TRBD1 (6 bases). CDR1 and CDR2 from the germline V gene are MGHRA and YSYEKL. Trimming pared 5 bases from V and 5 bases from J, leaving 20 bases between. The CDR3 contains 16 residues. CDR3 residues: CASSTQGQVQGDTQYF. CDR3 nucleotides: TGCGCCAGCAGCACTCAGGGCCAGGTACAGGGAGATACGCAGTATTTT.

The chain joins TRBV19 to TRBJ2-2; perhaps TRBD1 as D (6 bases). Germline V gives CDR1 LNHDA, CDR2 SQIVND (reference sequence). Deletions cut 6 bases from V and 3 bases from J, with 17 bases between. This CDR3 has 16 residues. The CDR3 nucleotides are TGTGCCAGTAGGCCCGGACAGTCCCGCGACACCGGGGAGCTGTTTTTT. Protein sequence: CASRPGQSRDTGELFF.

The V gene is TRBV5-1, the J gene TRBJ2-2; possibly TRBD1 for D (5 bases). This CDR3 contains 14 residues. V was clipped by 5 bases and J by 7 bases, with 15 bases between them. Germline values: CDR1 SGHRS, CDR2 YFSETQ. Here the CDR3 reads CASSWTRSSGELFF. CDR3 sequence (DNA): TGCGCCAGCAGTTGGACACGTTCTAGCGGGGAGCTGTTTTTT.

V is TRBV4-3 and J is TRBJ2-7; 10 bases are a match to TRBD1. The germline V gene encodes CDR1 LGHNA and CDR2 YSLEER. The CDR3 is 15 residues long. The ends lost 4 bases at V and 4 bases at J; junction bases unmatched: 7. CDR3 nucleotides: TGCGCCAGCAGCCGCGGAAGACAGGGGGCTTACGAGCAGTACTTC. It specifies CASSRGRQGAYEQYF.

This clone came up a few times. V and J are TRBV5-1 and TRBJ1-1, with no clear D. Germline V gives CDR1 SGHRS, CDR2 YFSETQ. Trimming removed 3 bases from V and 0 bases from J, with 12 bases in between. The CDR3 consists of 15 residues. The CDR3 sequence is CASSWGGIVNTEAFF. In DNA form, the CDR3 reads TGCGCCAGCAGCTGGGGTGGGATCGTGAACACTGAAGCTTTCTTT.

A word on this clone: Relative to the germline gene, one junction end is altered; a read error may explain this. This sequence joins TRBV5-1 and TRBJ2-7; possible D gene TRBD1, 5 bases. Germline CDR1 reads SGHRS; CDR2 reads YFSETQ. The CDR3 is 12 amino acids. CDR3 nucleotide sequence: TGCGCAAGCAGGGTGAGTTGGGACGAGCAGTACTTC. It translates to CASRVSWDEQYF. Supplemented by reference TRBV5-1 and TRBJ2-7, the full variable domain reads KAGVTQTPRYLIKTRGQQVTLSCSPISGHRSVSWYQQTPGQGLQFLFEYFSETQRNKGNFPGRFSGRQFSNSRSEMNVSTLELGDSALYLCASRVSWDEQYFGPGTRLTVT.

The gene calls are TRBV2 and TRBJ1-1, with D unresolved. Germline V gene data show CDR1 as SNHLY and CDR2 as FYNNEI. Trimming stripped 10 bases from V and 4 bases from J, with 19 bases between. This CDR3 region has 14 residues. The CDR3 loop is CATDPGFAGTEAFF. In DNA form, the CDR3 reads TGTGCCACCGATCCGGGCTTCGCGGGCACTGAAGCTTTCTTT. The full variable domain, completed using reference TRBV2 and TRBJ1-1, is EPEVTQTPSHQVTQMGQEVILRCVPISNHLYFYWYRQILGQKVEFLVSFYNNEISEKSEIFDDQFSVERPDGSNFTLKIRSTKLEDSAMYFCATDPGFAGTEAFFGQGTRLTVV.

The chain couples TRBV30 to TRBJ1-6; TRBD1 aligns across 7 bases. CDR1 and CDR2 from the germline V gene are GTSNPN and SVGIG (reference sequence). The J segment lost 11 bases and the V segment lost 1 base, leaving 2 bases of the junction unmatched. The CDR3 contains 12 residues. This CDR3 reads CAWSETGTPLHF. CDR3 DNA: TGTGCCTGGAGTGAGACAGGGACACCCCTCCACTTT. The full variable domain, in which reference TRBV30 and TRBJ1-6 provide the parts outside the CDR3, is SQTIHQWPATLVQPVGSPLSLECTVEGTSNPNLYWYRQAAGRGLQLLFYSVGIGQISSEVPQNLSASRPQDRQFILSSKKLLLSDSGFYLCAWSETGTPLHFGNGTRLTVT.

The CDR3 DNA sequence: TGCGCCACCCGAGGGGCAGGGACGACTAATGAAAAACTGTTTTTT. It is translated as CATRGAGTTNEKLFF. V usage is TRBV5-1 and J usage is TRBJ1-4; perhaps TRBD1 as D (5 bases). Germline CDR1 reads SGHRS; CDR2 reads YFSETQ. CDR3 length: 15 amino acids. Deletions cut 9 bases from V and 2 bases from J, with 17 bases between.

The chain carries TRBV28 and TRBJ1-6; TRBD1 is a possible D gene (6 bases). V gave up 11 bases and J gave up 4 bases, with 15 bases separating them. The CDR3 contains 14 residues. Germline V gene sequence: CDR1 MDHEN, CDR2 SYDVKM. CDR3 sequence: CAGGGNEYNSPLHF. For the CDR3, the DNA is TGTGCCGGAGGGGGGAATGAATATAATTCACCCCTCCACTTT. Complete variable domain (other parts from reference TRBV28 and TRBJ1-6): DVKVTQSSRYLVKRTGEKVFLECVQDMDHENMFWYRQDPGLGLRLIYFSYDVKMKEKGDIPEGYSVSREKKERFSLILESASTNQTSMYLCAGGGNEYNSPLHFGNGTRLTVT.

Comments on this clone: Compared with germline, one end of the junction differs, possibly owing to a read error. The genes are TRBV7-7 and TRBJ2-1; a possible D gene is TRBD2 (6 bases). Germline CDR1 and CDR2: SSHAT and FNYEAQ (reference sequence). This CDR3 contains 17 residues. The CDR3 bases are TGTGCTAGCAGCTCAAACCCGACTAGTACCTCCTACAATGAGCAGTTCTTC. This gives the protein CASSSNPTSTSYNEQFF.

Only a few counts were recorded for this clone. The chain has TRBV4-3 and TRBJ1-5, with 11 bases fitting TRBD1. V shed 2 bases, J shed 7 bases, and the junction held 16 bases outside the gene matches. Germline CDR1 and CDR2: LGHNA and YSLEER. This CDR3 comprises 19 residues. Written as DNA, the CDR3 is TGCGCCAGCAGCCAATCTTGGGTTGCCGGGACAGGGGGTCACCAGCCCCAGCATTTT. Translating it yields CASSQSWVAGTGGHQPQHF.

This clone was observed a few times. CDR3 region: CASRTLAGGLDEQYF. The CDR3 bases are TGTGCCAGCAGGACCCTAGCGGGGGGGCTGGACGAGCAGTACTTC. The chain uses TRBV6-1 and TRBJ2-7; 12 nucleotides agree with TRBD2. Germline trimming cut 6 bases from V and 5 bases from J; bases unmatched to any gene: 8. The CDR3 loop spans 15 amino acids. Germline V lookup: CDR1 MNHNS, CDR2 SASEGT.

This chain joins TRBV5-1 and TRBJ2-1; TRBD2 agrees at 8 bases. Trimming cost V 3 bases and J 1 base; bases outside gene matches: 3. Germline V lookup: CDR1 SGHRS, CDR2 YFSETQ. This CDR3 contains 15 residues. In DNA, the CDR3 is TGCGCCAGCAGCTCATTAGCGGGATCCTACAATGAGCAGTTCTTC. As protein: CASSSLAGSYNEQFF.

The chain combines TRBV11-2 with TRBJ2-1; D not resolved. Trimming pared 1 base from V and 2 bases from J, leaving 6 bases between. CDR3 length: 14 amino acids. CDR1 and CDR2 from the germline V gene are SGHAT and FQNNGV. The CDR3, as DNA: TGTGCCAGCAGCTTAGTGTCCCCCTACAATGAGCAGTTCTTC. Translated, it gives CASSLVSPYNEQFF.

This chain connects TRBV12-5 to TRBJ1-2; maybe TRBD1 (5 bases). Germline assignment: CDR1 LGHNT and CDR2 FRNRAP. This CDR3 is built from 13 residues. V lost 2 bases to trimming and J lost 6 bases, with 10 bases between them. CDR3 in amino acids: CASGLPQGDGYTF. CDR3 bases: TGTGCTAGTGGTTTGCCGCAGGGTGATGGCTACACCTTC.

The CDR3 bases are TGTGCCAGCAGCGAACAGGGGGGGGCCTACGAGCAGTACTTC. Protein sequence: CASSEQGGAYEQYF. The genes are TRBV2 and TRBJ2-7; D may be TRBD1 (8 bases). Germline values: CDR1 SNHLY, CDR2 FYNNEI. The CDR3 covers 14 residues. V lost 6 bases and J 2 bases, leaving 14 bases between the germline ends.

This chain uses TRBV7-2 with TRBJ1-2, with D possibly being TRBD1 (5 bases). Trimming removed 5 bases at V and 8 bases at J, with 12 bases between. CDR1 is SGHTA, CDR2 FQGNSA, per germline. This CDR3 comprises 12 residues. CDR3 sequence (DNA): TGTGCCAGCAGCCCCAGGGCTATGGGCTACACCTTC. Encoded protein: CASSPRAMGYTF.

The table lists this clone with a count of one. The chain employs TRBV18 and TRBJ1-2; tentatively, D is TRBD1 (5 bases). CDR3 size: 15 residues. The germline V gene encodes CDR1 KGHSH and CDR2 LQKENI. Trimming stripped 0 bases from V and 8 bases from J, with 16 bases between. The CDR3 DNA reads as TGTGCCAGCTCACCACCTCAGTGGCAGGGCGGCGGCTACACCTTC. Translation gives CASSPPQWQGGGYTF.

This clone turned up a few times. Here the CDR3 reads CASSPLAGHGTYEQYF. The CDR3, as DNA: TGTGCCAGCAGCCCGTTAGCCGGGCATGGCACCTACGAGCAGTACTTC. J is TRBJ2-7 and V is TRBV5-6, with D uncertain. This CDR3 comprises 16 residues. Deletions cut 4 bases from V and 2 bases from J, with 19 bases between. Germline CDR1 and CDR2: SGHDT and YYEEEE. Looking up the rest from reference TRBV5-6 and TRBJ2-7 gives the full variable domain: DAGVTQSPTHLIKTRGQQVTLRCSPKSGHDTVSWYQQALGQGPQFIFQYYEEEERQRGNFPDRFSGHQFPNYSSELNVNALLLGDSALYLCASSPLAGHGTYEQYFGPGTRLTVT.

The chain employs TRBV5-1 and TRBJ1-2, with 7 bases that match TRBD1. J lost 6 bases, V lost 4 bases, and 9 bases had no gene match. In germline, CDR1 is SGHRS, CDR2 YFSETQ. The CDR3 is 14 amino acids. As DNA, the CDR3 is TGCGCCAGCAGCACCGCGACAGGGTCGGATGGCTACACCTTC. Residues: CASSTATGSDGYTF.

In DNA form, the CDR3 reads TGTGCCAGCAGCCGCGGGACAGGGCTCTACGAGCAGTACTTC. Translated: CASSRGTGLYEQYF. V gene TRBV7-6 combines with J gene TRBJ2-7; TRBD1 aligns across 9 bases. This CDR3 contains 14 residues. CDR1 and CDR2 from the germline V gene are SGHVS and FNYEAQ. V shed 5 bases and J 3 bases; nucleotides not matched to a gene: 5.

The chain is built from TRBV6-4 and TRBJ1-1, with TRBD1 identical over 7 bases. J gave up 7 bases and V 3 bases, and 8 bases lay outside the gene matches. The CDR3 extends over 14 amino acids. Germline assignment: CDR1 MRHNA and CDR2 SNTAGT. The CDR3 DNA is TGTGCCAGCAGTGAACAGGGGAGTCGAGGTGAAGCTTTCTTT. The encoded protein is CASSEQGSRGEAFF.

V and J are TRBV5-5 and TRBJ1-2; the D gene is possibly TRBD1 (6 bases). The germline V gene encodes CDR1 SGHKS and CDR2 YYEKEE (reference sequence). V was pared by 5 bases and J by 5 bases, with 25 bases between. CDR3 length: 17 amino acids. The CDR3 loop reads CASRRQDSKVQGYGYTF. The CDR3 DNA reads TGTGCCAGCAGACGGCAGGACAGTAAAGTCCAAGGGTATGGCTACACCTTC.

This sequence joins TRBV6-1 and TRBJ2-3, with TRBD1 identical over 8 bases. Trimming at V came to 4 bases and at J to 0 bases, leaving 3 bases not matched to a gene. This CDR3 has 15 amino acids. From germline, CDR1 is MNHNS and CDR2 SASEGT. The CDR3 bases are TGTGCCAGCAGTGGACAGGGGTCAAGCACAGATACGCAGTATTTT. Its protein product is CASSGQGSSTDTQYF.